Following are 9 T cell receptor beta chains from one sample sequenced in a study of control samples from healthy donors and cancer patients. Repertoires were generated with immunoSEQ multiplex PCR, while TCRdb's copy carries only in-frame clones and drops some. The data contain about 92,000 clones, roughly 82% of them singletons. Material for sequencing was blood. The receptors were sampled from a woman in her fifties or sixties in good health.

CDR3 nucleotides: TGTGCCAGCTCACCTAGCAAGGGAAGCTCCTACGAGCAGTACTTC. This gives the protein CASSPSKGSSYEQYF. The chain links TRBV18 to TRBJ2-7; D not resolved. This CDR3 contains 15 residues. Germline V gives CDR1 KGHSH, CDR2 LQKENI. V gave up 3 bases and J gave up 0 bases, with 12 bases separating them. Based on the CDR3 plus reference TRBV18 and TRBJ2-7, the full variable domain is NAGVMQNPRHLVRRRGQEARLRCSPMKGHSHVYWYRQLPEEGLKFMVYLQKENIIDESGMPKERFSAEFPKEGPSILRIQQVVRGDSAAYFCASSPSKGSSYEQYFGPGTRLTVT.

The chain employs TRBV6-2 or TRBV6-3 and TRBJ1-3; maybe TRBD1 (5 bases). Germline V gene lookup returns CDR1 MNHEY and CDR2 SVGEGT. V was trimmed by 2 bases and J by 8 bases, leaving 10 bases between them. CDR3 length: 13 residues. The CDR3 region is CASSYIGGDTIYF. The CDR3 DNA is TGTGCCAGCAGTTACATCGGGGGAGACACCATATATTTT.

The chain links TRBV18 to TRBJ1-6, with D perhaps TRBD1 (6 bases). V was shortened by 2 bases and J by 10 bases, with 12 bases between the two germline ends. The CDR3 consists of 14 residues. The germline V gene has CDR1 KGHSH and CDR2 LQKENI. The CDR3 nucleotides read TGTGCCAGCTCACCAAGCGGGGGCGACTCACCCCTCCACTTT. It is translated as CASSPSGGDSPLHF.

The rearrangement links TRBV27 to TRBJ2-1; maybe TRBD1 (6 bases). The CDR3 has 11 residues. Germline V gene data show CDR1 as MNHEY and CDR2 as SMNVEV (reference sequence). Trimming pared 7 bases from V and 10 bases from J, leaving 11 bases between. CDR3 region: CASNQGWEQFF. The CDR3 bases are TGTGCCAGCAACCAGGGGTGGGAGCAGTTCTTC.

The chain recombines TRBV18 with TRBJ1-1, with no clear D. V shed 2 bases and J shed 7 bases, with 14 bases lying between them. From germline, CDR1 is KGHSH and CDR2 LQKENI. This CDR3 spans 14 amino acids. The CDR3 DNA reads TGTGCCAGCTCACCAAGGATAAGGGAGGATGAAGCTTTCTTT. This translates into CASSPRIREDEAFF.

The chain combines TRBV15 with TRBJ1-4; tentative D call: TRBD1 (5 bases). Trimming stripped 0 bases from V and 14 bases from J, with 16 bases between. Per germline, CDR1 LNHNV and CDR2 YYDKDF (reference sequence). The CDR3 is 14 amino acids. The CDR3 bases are TGTGCCACCAGCAGAGAAGGGGCAAATAGGTCCCTGTTTTTT. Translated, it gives CATSREGANRSLFF.

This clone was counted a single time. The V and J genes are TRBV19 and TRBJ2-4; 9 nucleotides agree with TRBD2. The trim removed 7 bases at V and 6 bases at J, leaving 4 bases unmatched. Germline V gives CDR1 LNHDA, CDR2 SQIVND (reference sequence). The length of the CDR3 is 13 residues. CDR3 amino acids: CASTAGGLNIQYF. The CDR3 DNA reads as TGTGCCAGTACCGCGGGGGGGTTAAACATTCAGTACTTC.

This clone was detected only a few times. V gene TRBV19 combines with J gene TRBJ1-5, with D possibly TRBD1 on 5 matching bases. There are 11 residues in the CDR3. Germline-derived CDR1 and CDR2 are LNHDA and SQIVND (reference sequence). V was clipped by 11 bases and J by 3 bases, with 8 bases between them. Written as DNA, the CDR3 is TGTGCCGGGGGTTACAATCAGCCCCAGCATTTT. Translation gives CAGGYNQPQHF.

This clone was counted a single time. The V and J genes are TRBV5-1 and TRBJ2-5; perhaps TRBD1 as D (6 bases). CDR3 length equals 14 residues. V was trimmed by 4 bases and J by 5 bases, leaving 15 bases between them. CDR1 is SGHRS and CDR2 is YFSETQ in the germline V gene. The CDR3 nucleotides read TGCGCCAGCAGCGGGGACATCCCCGTTGAGACCCAGTACTTC. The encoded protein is CASSGDIPVETQYF.